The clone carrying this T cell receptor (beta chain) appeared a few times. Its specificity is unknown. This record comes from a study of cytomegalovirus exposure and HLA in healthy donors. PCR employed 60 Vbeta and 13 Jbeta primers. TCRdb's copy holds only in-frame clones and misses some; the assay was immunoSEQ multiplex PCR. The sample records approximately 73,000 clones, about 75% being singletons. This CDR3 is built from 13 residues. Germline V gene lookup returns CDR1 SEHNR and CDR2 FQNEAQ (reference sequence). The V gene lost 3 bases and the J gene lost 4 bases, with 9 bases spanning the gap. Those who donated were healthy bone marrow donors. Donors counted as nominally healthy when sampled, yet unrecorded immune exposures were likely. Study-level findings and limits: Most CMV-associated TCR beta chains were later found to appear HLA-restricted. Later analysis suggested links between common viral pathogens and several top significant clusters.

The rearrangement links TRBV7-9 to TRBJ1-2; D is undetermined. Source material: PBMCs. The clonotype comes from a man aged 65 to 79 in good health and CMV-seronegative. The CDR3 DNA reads TGTGCCAGCAGCTTCGGCGGACTCTATGGCTACACCTTC. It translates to CASSFGGLYGYTF.